What follows are 11 T cell receptor beta chains derived from one specimen sequenced in a study of CD8+CD57+ T cells in acquired aplastic anemia. The TCR beta profiling, which covered VDJ combination and CDR3 sequence, was carried out using genomic DNA as the template. From the reads, TCRdb called clonotypes with MiXCR, one entry per CDR3 protein. The sample lists more than 150,000 distinct CDR3 sequences, around 47% occurring once. By flow cytometry, patients selected for sequencing had shown an expansion of CD8+CD57+ cells. The sequencing input was sorted CD4+, CD8+, or CD8+CD57+ T cells (not recorded which) from PBMCs. These receptors originate from a human donor with aplastic anemia.

This chain joins TRBV7-3 and TRBJ1-1; 8 nucleotides agree with TRBD1. Germline CDR1 SGHTA, CDR2 FQGTGA. Trimming removed 5 bases from V and 3 bases from J; junction bases left unmatched: 2. The CDR3 has 13 amino acids. For the CDR3, the DNA is TGTGCCAGCAGCCAGGGGGCCTACACTGAAGCTTTCTTT. This gives the protein CASSQGAYTEAFF.

In this sample, this clonotype turned up once. This rearrangement joins TRBV20-1 to TRBJ2-3; maybe TRBD1 (5 bases). The CDR3 length is 14 residues. Trimming left V 6 bases short and J 1 base short, with 14 bases between. Germline values: CDR1 DFQATT, CDR2 SNEGSKA (reference sequence). The CDR3 region is CSAVGVFGTDTQYF. Written as DNA, the CDR3 is TGCAGTGCCGTAGGGGTTTTCGGCACAGATACGCAGTATTTT.

This clonotype has a count of ten or more. This chain uses TRBV24-1 with TRBJ2-3; D is undetermined. This CDR3 spans 15 amino acids. V lost 0 bases and J 2 bases, leaving 8 bases between the germline ends. Germline CDR1 reads KGHDR; CDR2 reads SFDVKD. CDR3 region: CATSDLALDTDTQYF. CDR3 nucleotides: TGTGCCACCAGTGATTTGGCCCTAGACACAGATACGCAGTATTTT.

The genes are TRBV7-2 and TRBJ2-1; tentatively, D is TRBD2 (6 bases). The V gene lost 1 base and the J gene lost 6 bases, with 10 bases spanning the gap. The germline V gene encodes CDR1 SGHTA and CDR2 FQGNSA. The length of the CDR3 is 14 residues. CDR3 in DNA: TGTGCCAGCAGCTTAGAGGTGACTAGCAATGAGCAGTTCTTC. It yields the protein CASSLEVTSNEQFF.

V and J are TRBV7-9 and TRBJ2-7, with 7 bases lining up with TRBD1. Germline-derived CDR1 and CDR2 are SEHNR and FQNEAQ (reference sequence). This CDR3 spans 13 amino acids. Losses at the gene ends were 8 bases for V and 3 bases for J; bases not matched to a gene: 7. The CDR3 region has the DNA TGTGCCAGCTCTAATAACAGGGGCTACGAGCAGTACTTC. It codes for CASSNNRGYEQYF.

V gene TRBV7-6 combines with J gene TRBJ2-7; tentatively, D is TRBD2 (5 bases). V lost 1 base to trimming and J lost 7 bases, with 11 bases between them. The CDR3 loop spans 13 amino acids. Germline CDR1 and CDR2: SGHVS and FNYEAQ. The CDR3 loop is CASSLDGGWEQYF. The CDR3 region has the DNA TGTGCCAGCAGCTTAGACGGAGGATGGGAGCAGTACTTC.

There are many counts of this clonotype. The genes are TRBV6-1 and TRBJ2-7; D might be TRBD1 (5 bases). The CDR3 covers 13 residues. V lost 6 bases to trimming and J lost 0 bases, with 9 bases between them. Germline V gene data show CDR1 as MNHNS and CDR2 as SASEGT. CDR3 nucleotides: TGTGCCAGCAGGGGGCCCAGCTCCTACGAGCAGTACTTC. This gives the protein CASRGPSSYEQYF.

The V gene is TRBV2, the J gene TRBJ1-5; D not certain. Germline-derived CDR1 and CDR2 are SNHLY and FYNNEI. Between the trimmed V and J ends, which lost 5 bases and 3 bases, there was a span of 8 bases. The CDR3 has 13 residues. This CDR3 is CASSFGYNQPQHF. The DNA for the CDR3 is TGTGCCAGCAGTTTCGGCTACAATCAGCCCCAGCATTTT.

This clonotype showed up just a few times. The rearrangement joins TRBV27 to TRBJ2-7, with TRBD1 matching 8 bases. Germline values: CDR1 MNHEY, CDR2 SMNVEV (reference sequence). This CDR3 has 16 residues. V trimming: 6 bases; J trimming: 7 bases; junction bases outside the gene matches: 17. The CDR3 nucleotides read TGTGCCAGCAGCACAGCTCGGGACAGGTCCTGGGGGGAGCAGTACTTC. It codes for CASSTARDRSWGEQYF.

V gene TRBV4-2 combines with J gene TRBJ2-2; tentative D call: TRBD1 (6 bases). V was shortened by 3 bases and J by 1 base, with 12 bases between the two germline ends. CDR1 is LGHNA and CDR2 is YNFKEQ in the germline V gene. The CDR3 loop spans 16 amino acids. CDR3 sequence reads: CASSQTQGRNTGELFF. The CDR3 DNA is TGTGCCAGCAGCCAGACACAGGGCCGGAACACCGGGGAGCTGTTTTTT.

This chain uses TRBV10-3 with TRBJ1-1; D gene uncertain. V was shortened by 6 bases and J by 3 bases, with 14 bases between the two germline ends. This CDR3 contains 14 residues. Germline-derived CDR1 and CDR2 are ENHRY and SYGVKD. In DNA form, the CDR3 reads TGTGCCATCAGGGCGGACGGGTTCTACACTGAAGCTTTCTTT. Amino acids: CAIRADGFYTEAFF.